Each of the 10 T cell receptor beta chains below was sequenced from the same sample in a study of cytomegalovirus exposure and HLA in healthy donors. Primers: 60 Vbeta forward and 13 Jbeta reverse. Using immunoSEQ multiplex PCR, the repertoire was profiled, and TCRdb retains in-frame clones only, with some absent. In total, the table holds 160,000 or so clones. The sample taken for sequencing was PBMCs. The receptor set was obtained from a young man in good health and CMV-seronegative.

The genes are TRBV19 and TRBJ1-5; TRBD1 agrees at 7 bases. Trimming cost V 6 bases and J 2 bases; bases outside gene matches: 7. There are 15 residues in the CDR3. In germline, CDR1 is LNHDA, CDR2 SQIVND (reference sequence). The CDR3 is CASSPAGGGNQPQHF. The CDR3 DNA reads TGTGCCAGTAGCCCGGCAGGGGGTGGCAATCAGCCCCAGCATTTT.

The chain has TRBV28 and TRBJ2-3; 9 bases are a match to TRBD1. Germline assignment: CDR1 MDHEN and CDR2 SYDVKM. The CDR3 is 14 amino acids. After removal of 7 bases from V and 2 bases from J, the junction contained 4 bases not matched to a gene. CDR3 bases: TGTGCCAGCAAGACAGGGGGGCACACAGATACGCAGTATTTT. Translated: CASKTGGHTDTQYF.

This chain uses TRBV7-2 with TRBJ2-5; the match to TRBD1 covers 7 bases. This CDR3 contains 13 residues. V dropped 6 bases and J dropped 5; count of bases not matched to a gene: 6. Germline CDR1 SGHTA, CDR2 FQGNSA. The CDR3 DNA reads as TGTGCCAGCAGGACAGGGTATCTGGAGACCCAGTACTTC. Translation gives CASRTGYLETQYF.

The genes are TRBV7-8 and TRBJ1-5; TRBD1 aligns across 8 bases. Germline CDR1 SGHVS, CDR2 FQNEAQ. This CDR3 region has 15 residues. J was trimmed by 5 bases and V by 5 bases; bases with no gene match: 8. The CDR3 nucleotides are TGTGCCAGCAGCGACGGACAGGGTTTATATCAGCCCCAGCATTTT. It specifies CASSDGQGLYQPQHF.

The chain combines TRBV2 with TRBJ1-1, with 7 bases fitting TRBD1. Germline V gives CDR1 SNHLY, CDR2 FYNNEI. J lost 1 base, V lost 7 bases, and 3 bases had no gene match. CDR3 length: 13 residues. The CDR3 DNA follows: TGTGCCAGCAACCGACAGGGGAACACTGAAGCTTTCTTT. It encodes CASNRQGNTEAFF.

This chain connects TRBV7-6 to TRBJ2-7; the match to TRBD2 covers 11 bases. The ends lost 5 bases at V and 5 bases at J; junction bases unmatched: 8. This CDR3 spans 15 amino acids. Germline CDR1 and CDR2: SGHVS and FNYEAQ. The CDR3 is CASSPSPTSGNEQYF. For the CDR3, the DNA is TGTGCCAGCAGCCCATCCCCGACTAGCGGGAACGAGCAGTACTTC.

The chain uses TRBV5-1 and TRBJ2-4; possibly TRBD2 for D (7 bases). Germline V lookup: CDR1 SGHRS, CDR2 YFSETQ. Trimming cost V 3 bases and J 0 bases, with 16 bases left between them. CDR3 size: 17 residues. CDR3 nucleotide sequence: TGCGCCAGCAGCTGGGGAGGGGGTGAACTAGCCAAAAACATTCAGTACTTC. Its translation is CASSWGGGELAKNIQYF.

V usage is TRBV5-8 and J usage is TRBJ2-5; 14 nucleotides align to TRBD2. This CDR3 comprises 19 residues. V was clipped by 0 bases and J by 4 bases; unmatched bases: 11. Germline V gene sequence: CDR1 SGHTS, CDR2 YDEGEE. CDR3 loop: CASSLAFGTSGSLRETQYF. In nucleotides, the CDR3 is TGTGCCAGCAGCTTGGCATTCGGGACTAGCGGGAGTCTGCGAGAGACCCAGTACTTC.

This chain joins TRBV11-1 and TRBJ2-5; 7 bases fit TRBD1. The CDR3 has 14 residues. Germline V gene data show CDR1 as SGHAT and CDR2 as FQDESV (reference sequence). The V segment lost 5 bases and the J segment 3 bases; nucleotides outside the gene matches: 6. CDR3 sequence reads: CASSLWGQKETQYF. The CDR3 DNA sequence: TGTGCCAGCAGCCTCTGGGGACAGAAAGAGACCCAGTACTTC.

The chain joins TRBV5-1 to TRBJ2-7; 8 positions agree with TRBD1. CDR1 SGHRS and CDR2 YFSETQ come from the germline V gene. This CDR3 has 14 amino acids. Trimming removed 1 base from V and 7 bases from J; junction bases left unmatched: 7. This CDR3 reads CASSLTGGRSEQYF. CDR3 DNA: TGCGCCAGCAGCTTGACAGGGGGGAGGTCTGAGCAGTACTTC. The full variable domain, completed using reference TRBV5-1 and TRBJ2-7, is KAGVTQTPRYLIKTRGQQVTLSCSPISGHRSVSWYQQTPGQGLQFLFEYFSETQRNKGNFPGRFSGRQFSNSRSEMNVSTLELGDSALYLCASSLTGGRSEQYFGPGTRLTVT.